This T cell receptor (beta chain) originates from a study of CD8 T cells in Susac syndrome. Sequencing of TCR beta, carried out with a high-throughput approach, was applied to CD8+ and CD4+ T cells from the blood. As to this clonotype: Germline is not matched at one junction end, which may reflect a read error.

CDR1 and CDR2 from the germline V gene are SSHAT and FNYEAQ (reference sequence). The length of the CDR3 is 15 residues. Random hexamers primed reverse transcription of about 0.5 to 1 ug RNA. Each CDR3 protein is one row after TCRdb ran MiXCR on the immunoSEQ multiplex PCR reads. The sample has roughly 70,000 distinct CDR3 sequences; 96% are singletons. The source is a human donor with multiple sclerosis. What was sequenced was CD4+ T cells from PBMCs. V and J are TRBV7-7 and TRBJ2-5, with D possibly being TRBD2 (5 bases). The CDR3 nucleotides are TGTGCTAGCAGCTTAGCGCTAGGACGCCAAGAGACCCAGTACTTC. Translated: CASSLALGRQETQYF. The full variable domain, with the rest looked up from reference TRBV7-7 and TRBJ2-5, is GAGVSQSPRYKVTKRGQDVTLRCDPISSHATLYWYQQALGQGPEFLTYFNYEAQPDKSGLPSDRFSAERPEGSISTLTIQRTEQRDSAMYRCASSLALGRQETQYFGPGTRLLVL.